Below are 24 T cell receptor beta chains sequenced from a single sample in a study of OX40 agonist ivuxolimab in advanced cancers. The table came from immunoSEQ multiplex PCR; TCRdb's copy has only in-frame clones and leaves some out. The table shows roughly 25,000 clones, with around nine tenths occurring only once. The sample in question was CD4+ or CD8+ T cells sorted from blood, obtained in a trial of the OX40 agonist ivuxolimab. Every receptor here comes from an adult with an advanced solid tumor such as melanoma, head and neck, liver or kidney cancer.

J is TRBJ2-1 and V is TRBV4-1; 8 bases match TRBD1. V trimming: 5 bases; J trimming: 6 bases; junction bases outside the gene matches: 6. Per the germline V gene, CDR1 is MGHRA and CDR2 is YSYEKL. This CDR3 has 14 residues. The CDR3 nucleotides are TGCGCCAGCAGCACATGGACAGGGATCAATGAGCAGTTCTTC. Translated: CASSTWTGINEQFF.

The rearrangement uses TRBV7-8 and TRBJ2-2; D is ambiguous. This CDR3 region has 14 residues. The germline V gene encodes CDR1 SGHVS and CDR2 FQNEAQ. Trimming removed 3 bases at V and 6 bases at J, with 11 bases between. CDR3 amino acids: CASSFGSPPGELFF. Here the CDR3 DNA reads TGTGCCAGCAGCTTTGGCAGCCCCCCCGGGGAGCTGTTTTTT.

The gene calls are TRBV30 and TRBJ2-2; D is uncertain. The V end lost 7 bases, the J end lost 6 bases, and 15 bases lay between the germline ends. Germline-derived CDR1 and CDR2 are GTSNPN and SVGIG (reference sequence). CDR3 length: 13 amino acids. CDR3: CASPARVSGELFF. DNA for the CDR3: TGTGCCTCCCCGGCAAGGGTCTCCGGGGAGCTGTTTTTT.

This clone has a handful of counts. CDR3 sequence (DNA): TGCGCCAGCAGCACACATCCGGGACAGGGCGGCGAAAAACTGTTTTTT. Its protein product is CASSTHPGQGGEKLFF. This rearrangement joins TRBV4-3 to TRBJ1-4; the match to TRBD1 covers 9 bases. Germline CDR1 reads LGHNA; CDR2 reads YSLEER. V was pared by 5 bases and J by 8 bases, with 12 bases of the junction left unmatched. The CDR3 has 16 amino acids.

The V gene is TRBV7-3, the J gene TRBJ2-5; 9 bases line up with TRBD2. The V segment lost 5 bases and the J segment 2 bases; nucleotides outside the gene matches: 6. CDR3 length equals 15 residues. From germline, CDR1 is SGHTA and CDR2 FQGTGA. As DNA, the CDR3 is TGTGCCAGCAGCCCGACTAGCGGCCTTCAAGAGACCCAGTACTTC. It yields the protein CASSPTSGLQETQYF.

The chain has TRBV6-5 and TRBJ1-2, with 9 bases aligning to TRBD1. The CDR3 covers 15 residues. CDR1 is MNHEY and CDR2 is SVGAGI in the germline V gene. V shed 2 bases, J shed 4 bases, and the junction held 5 bases outside the gene matches. The chain's CDR3 is CASSYRGQGSYGYTF. DNA for the CDR3: TGTGCCAGCAGTTACAGGGGACAGGGTAGCTATGGCTACACCTTC.

The V and J genes are TRBV7-2 and TRBJ2-5; tentatively, D is TRBD2 (5 bases). The CDR3 contains 15 residues. Germline CDR1 is SGHTA and CDR2 is FQGNSA. Deletions cut 1 base from V and 3 bases from J, with 12 bases between. CDR3 residues: CASSLGAGTKETQYF. The CDR3 DNA reads as TGTGCCAGCAGCTTAGGGGCGGGCACTAAAGAGACCCAGTACTTC.

V and J are TRBV6-6 and TRBJ2-7; possibly TRBD2 for D (7 bases). CDR1 and CDR2 (germline): MNHNY, SVGAGI (reference sequence). This CDR3 region has 16 residues. V was cut by 7 bases and J by 2 bases, with 21 bases left in between. The CDR3 DNA reads as TGTGCCAGCACTCCAAGGGGGGGGGATAATACCTACGAGCAGTACTTC. Its protein product is CASTPRGGDNTYEQYF.

The chain has TRBV9 and TRBJ2-3; 13 positions match TRBD2. Germline V gene lookup returns CDR1 SGDLS and CDR2 YYNGEE. The CDR3 length is 16 residues. Trimming at V came to 0 bases and at J to 6 bases, leaving 4 bases not matched to a gene. The CDR3 DNA sequence: TGTGCCAGCAGCGTAGGAGGACTAGCGGGAGCGGATACGCAGTATTTT. Translated, it gives CASSVGGLAGADTQYF. Using reference TRBV9 and TRBJ2-3 for the parts outside the CDR3, the full variable domain is DSGVTQTPKHLITATGQRVTLRCSPRSGDLSVYWYQQSLDQGLQFLIQYYNGEERAKGNILERFSAQQFPDLHSELNLSSLELGDSALYFCASSVGGLAGADTQYFGPGTRLTVL.

As concerns this clone: A junction end diverges from the germline sequence, so it may reflect a read error. This rearrangement joins TRBV28 to TRBJ2-7; D not resolved. CDR3 size: 12 residues. CDR1 and CDR2 (germline): MDHEN, SYDVKM. CDR3 sequence: CASSLTEYGQYF. The CDR3 bases are TGTGCCAGCAGTTTAACAGAATACGGGCAGTACTTC.

V and J are TRBV6-4 and TRBJ1-4, with TRBD1 matching 8 bases. Trimming at V came to 6 bases and at J to 8 bases, leaving 5 bases not matched to a gene. The germline V gene encodes CDR1 MRHNA and CDR2 SNTAGT. The CDR3 has 13 amino acids. The CDR3 reads CASRDREREKLFF. DNA of the CDR3: TGTGCCAGCAGGGACAGGGAGAGAGAAAAACTGTTTTTT.

The count of this clone is one. The J gene is TRBJ2-2, the V gene TRBV9; D uncertain. The CDR3 covers 12 residues. Between the trimmed V and J ends, which lost 7 bases and 3 bases, there was a span of 7 bases. Germline values: CDR1 SGDLS, CDR2 YYNGEE. For the CDR3, the DNA is TGTGCCAGCTCTCCACACACCGGGGAGCTGTTTTTT. Translating gives CASSPHTGELFF.

This clone came up once. The CDR3 sequence: CAWSVAETQYF. The CDR3 coding sequence is TGTGCCTGGTCAGTAGCGGAGACCCAGTACTTC. The rearrangement joins TRBV30 to TRBJ2-5, with D tentatively TRBD2 (5 bases). Germline V gene sequence: CDR1 GTSNPN, CDR2 SVGIG (reference sequence). There are 11 residues in the CDR3. V was pared by 5 bases and J by 5 bases, with 9 bases between.

The J gene is TRBJ1-2, the V gene TRBV18; D remains ambiguous. The CDR3 is 15 residues long. Trimming took 2 bases from V and 3 from J, leaving 13 bases between them. The V gene's germline CDR1 is KGHSH and CDR2 LQKENI. CDR3 bases: TGTGCCAGCTCACCAGCGAGAGAGGGTGACTATGGCTACACCTTC. It translates to CASSPAREGDYGYTF.

The genes are TRBV28 and TRBJ2-1, with TRBD2 identical over 9 bases. The CDR3 runs to 14 residues. V trimming: 6 bases; J trimming: 5 bases; junction bases outside the gene matches: 5. Germline CDR1 and CDR2: MDHEN and SYDVKM. For the CDR3, the DNA is TGTGCCAGCAGAGGACTAGCGAGAAACAATGAGCAGTTCTTC. It encodes CASRGLARNNEQFF. Full variable domain (rest looked up from reference TRBV28 and TRBJ2-1): DVKVTQSSRYLVKRTGEKVFLECVQDMDHENMFWYRQDPGLGLRLIYFSYDVKMKEKGDIPEGYSVSREKKERFSLILESASTNQTSMYLCASRGLARNNEQFFGPGTRLTVL.

In this sample, this clone turned up once. This sequence joins TRBV12-5 and TRBJ2-1; 9 bases line up with TRBD2. V dropped 5 bases and J dropped 5; count of bases not matched to a gene: 4. This CDR3 contains 14 residues. Germline V gene lookup returns CDR1 LGHNT and CDR2 FRNRAP. CDR3 bases: TGTGCTAGTGGTACGACTAGCGGTCACAATGAGCAGTTCTTC. Translated: CASGTTSGHNEQFF.

The chain employs TRBV19 and TRBJ2-3; D is unresolved. The CDR3 consists of 13 residues. Germline CDR1 reads LNHDA; CDR2 reads SQIVND (reference sequence). V was cut by 8 bases and J by 2 bases, with 11 bases left in between. The CDR3 region is CASGERPTDTQYF. Written as DNA, the CDR3 is TGTGCCAGTGGGGAAAGGCCCACAGATACGCAGTATTTT.

The rearrangement links TRBV28 to TRBJ2-7, with TRBD2 matching 11 bases. This CDR3 has 14 amino acids. Germline assignment: CDR1 MDHEN and CDR2 SYDVKM. J gave up 2 bases and V 6 bases, and 3 bases lay outside the gene matches. CDR3 residues: CASRNSGRAYEQYF. The DNA for the CDR3 is TGTGCCAGCAGGAATAGCGGGAGGGCCTACGAGCAGTACTTC.

This clone was picked up a small number of times. The chain carries TRBV28 and TRBJ2-2, with 11 positions matching TRBD2. Germline values: CDR1 MDHEN, CDR2 SYDVKM. V trimming: 4 bases; J trimming: 2 bases; junction bases outside the gene matches: 12. The CDR3 loop spans 19 amino acids. CDR3 DNA: TGTGCCAGCAGTTGGCTTAGCGGGAGGGCCAGGGGAAACACCGGGGAGCTGTTTTTT. This sequence encodes CASSWLSGRARGNTGELFF.

The V and J genes are TRBV18 and TRBJ1-3, with D unclear. The V and J ends lost 2 bases and 0 bases respectively, with 11 bases between them. Germline V gene data show CDR1 as KGHSH and CDR2 as LQKENI. This CDR3 comprises 16 residues. The DNA for the CDR3 is TGTGCCAGCTCACCATCGCCCTCGAGCTCTGGAAACACCATATATTTT. This translates into CASSPSPSSSGNTIYF. Supplemented by reference TRBV18 and TRBJ1-3, the full variable domain reads NAGVMQNPRHLVRRRGQEARLRCSPMKGHSHVYWYRQLPEEGLKFMVYLQKENIIDESGMPKERFSAEFPKEGPSILRIQQVVRGDSAAYFCASSPSPSSSGNTIYFGEGSWLTVV.

This clone was seen once. The chain couples TRBV18 to TRBJ2-1; weak D call: TRBD1 (6 bases). The germline CDR1 and CDR2 sequences are KGHSH and LQKENI. This CDR3 region has 14 residues. V was pared by 1 base and J by 6 bases, with 10 bases between. The CDR3 spells CASSPRTGINEQFF. The CDR3 nucleotides are TGTGCCAGCTCACCACGAACAGGGATCAATGAGCAGTTCTTC.

The genes are TRBV2 and TRBJ2-3, with D tentatively TRBD2 (6 bases). The CDR3 length is 13 residues. Germline V CDR1 and CDR2: SNHLY, FYNNEI. The V and J ends lost 2 bases and 13 bases respectively, with 16 bases between them. The CDR3: CASSEMGREREYF. Written as DNA, the CDR3 is TGTGCCAGCAGTGAAATGGGTCGGGAGAGGGAGTATTTT.

V gene TRBV11-3 combines with J gene TRBJ1-1; D is unclear. Germline CDR1 reads SGHNT; CDR2 reads YENEEA. This CDR3 spans 17 amino acids. Between the trimmed V and J ends, which lost 2 bases and 0 bases, there was a span of 16 bases. This chain's CDR3 is CASSLYPAGRLNTEAFF. Here the CDR3 DNA reads TGTGCCAGCAGCTTATATCCCGCGGGCCGTTTGAACACTGAAGCTTTCTTT. Complete variable domain (other parts from reference TRBV11-3 and TRBJ1-1): EAGVVQSPRYKIIEKKQPVAFWCNPISGHNTLYWYLQNLGQGPELLIRYENEEAVDDSQLPKDRFSAERLKGVDSTLKIQPAELGDSAVYLCASSLYPAGRLNTEAFFGQGTRLTVV.

The chain has TRBV5-1 and TRBJ1-2, with D perhaps matching TRBD1 (6 bases). V lost 0 bases, J lost 2 bases, and 11 bases lay in between. The CDR3 runs to 15 residues. Germline CDR1 and CDR2: SGHRS and YFSETQ. The CDR3 spells CASSLDGGLNYGYTF. CDR3 nucleotides: TGCGCCAGCAGCTTGGACGGGGGGCTGAACTATGGCTACACCTTC.